Each of the 2 T cell receptor beta chains below was sequenced from the same sample in a study of shared clonotypes between healthy human individuals. CD45RO-negative CD8 cells positively selected for CCR7 made up the naive population, which excluded terminally differentiated effector memory CD45RA+ cells. Repertoires were generated with immunoSEQ multiplex PCR, while TCRdb's copy carries only in-frame clones and drops some. The repertoire includes about 2,100,000 clones, 90% to 95% of them detected once, and about 1.5% sits in the top ten. The sequenced sample was naive CD8+ T cells from PBMCs. Receptors were obtained from a man aged 18-30 years in good health. Some clones in this sample may be carry-over from other donors' samples.

The V gene is TRBV9, the J gene TRBJ2-6, with 8 bases that match TRBD1. Per the germline V gene, CDR1 is SGDLS and CDR2 is YYNGEE. This CDR3 comprises 18 residues. V lost 2 bases, J lost 0 bases, and 7 bases stayed unmatched. The CDR3 loop is CASSVSSGGSSGANVLTF. The CDR3 region has the DNA TGTGCCAGCAGCGTCAGCTCAGGGGGCTCCTCTGGGGCCAACGTCCTGACTTTC.

The chain combines TRBV9 with TRBJ2-7; 13 bases are shared with TRBD2. Trimming took 4 bases from V and 0 from J; bases not matched to a gene: 4. The germline CDR1 and CDR2 sequences are SGDLS and YYNGEE. This CDR3 region has 16 residues. The CDR3 DNA sequence: TGTGCCAGCAGCATAGGGACTAGCGGGAACTCCTACGAGCAGTACTTC. Translation: CASSIGTSGNSYEQYF.